What follows are 27 T cell receptor beta chains derived from one specimen sequenced in a study of Ad26.COV2.S vaccination and SARS-CoV-2 variants listed by TCRdb under 2021. The library was prepared using the immunoSEQ multiplex PCR assay. TCRdb mirrors the immuneACCESS table, restricted to in-frame sequences. Some clones are absent from its copies; in checked studies, under half trace to an unresolved V gene, and the reason for the others is unknown. The table for this sample lists around 350,000 clones; about 88% of them were counted only once. The top ten clones comprise 3.3% of the sample. The treatment or condition label for this specimen denotes: 15 to 20 received Ad26.COV2.S at low or high dose, single or two shots; roughly five received placebo; per-sample allocation not given. Repertoires of vaccine and placebo recipients were sequenced from samples collected on day 63 after the first injection.

The specimen comprised peripheral blood, sampled in a trial of Ad26.COV2.S vaccine versus placebo. The receptors originated from a person between 18 and 65 years old who received the Ad26.COV2.S COVID-19 vaccine or a placebo.

The rearrangement uses TRBV10-1 and TRBJ2-7; D is perhaps TRBD2 (5 bases). The CDR3 covers 16 residues. Trimming pared 2 bases from V and 1 base from J, leaving 15 bases between. Germline CDR1 WNHNN, CDR2 SYGVQD (reference sequence). This CDR3 reads CASSEIVASSSYEQYF. DNA of the CDR3: TGCGCCAGCAGTGAGATCGTGGCTAGCTCGTCCTACGAGCAGTACTTC.

The genes are TRBV18 and TRBJ2-7; the D is unclear. The CDR3 covers 15 residues. V was clipped by 5 bases and J by 2 bases, with 16 bases between them. Germline-derived CDR1 and CDR2 are KGHSH and LQKENI. The CDR3 nucleotides read TGTGCCAGCTCAACCACGACGGATCAAGCCTACGAGCAGTACTTC. This gives the protein CASSTTTDQAYEQYF.

This rearrangement joins TRBV7-8 to TRBJ1-2, with D possibly being TRBD1 (6 bases). CDR3 size: 14 residues. Germline CDR1 and CDR2: SGHVS and FQNEAQ. V was shortened by 5 bases and J by 0 bases, with 10 bases between the two germline ends. The CDR3 is CASSIQGTNYGYTF. DNA of the CDR3: TGTGCCAGCAGCATACAGGGAACTAACTATGGCTACACCTTC.

V gene TRBV6-5 combines with J gene TRBJ2-7, with D possibly being TRBD1 (6 bases). This CDR3 region has 15 residues. Germline assignment: CDR1 MNHEY and CDR2 SVGAGI. V shed 2 bases and J shed 2 bases, with 13 bases lying between them. CDR3 residues: CASSYQTGIAYEQYF. The CDR3 DNA reads TGTGCCAGCAGTTACCAGACAGGAATTGCCTACGAGCAGTACTTC.

The chain carries TRBV5-1 and TRBJ2-1; 13 positions match TRBD2. This CDR3 comprises 15 residues. The germline V gene has CDR1 SGHRS and CDR2 YFSETQ. After removal of 4 bases from V and 6 bases from J, the junction contained 4 bases not matched to a gene. CDR3 coding DNA: TGCGCCAGCAGCATCACTAGCGGGGGGGCCAATGAGCAGTTCTTC. Protein: CASSITSGGANEQFF.

This clone was recorded a few times. This chain connects TRBV6-5 to TRBJ1-6; TRBD1 might be the D (5 bases). V lost 6 bases and J lost 6, with 15 bases in between. Germline lookup yields CDR1 MNHEY and CDR2 SVGAGI. This CDR3 has 15 residues. The CDR3 DNA is TGTGCCAGCAGGGAGGGGACGTTTGCTAATTCACCCCTCCACTTT. It encodes CASREGTFANSPLHF.

The chain combines TRBV2 with TRBJ2-7; TRBD2 is a possible D gene (7 bases). Trimming took off 6 bases at V and 2 bases at J, with 26 bases between the two ends. This CDR3 spans 18 amino acids. Germline assignment: CDR1 SNHLY and CDR2 FYNNEI. CDR3 region: CASSVGGGDRPLTYEQYF. In nucleotides, the CDR3 is TGTGCCAGCAGCGTGGGGGGGGGAGACAGGCCCCTAACCTACGAGCAGTACTTC.

The chain joins TRBV28 to TRBJ2-4; 7 positions agree with TRBD2. Per the germline V gene, CDR1 is MDHEN and CDR2 is SYDVKM. CDR3 length equals 13 residues. V trimming: 7 bases; J trimming: 4 bases; junction bases outside the gene matches: 4. The CDR3: CASTPGGKNIQYF. CDR3 DNA: TGTGCCAGCACGCCGGGGGGTAAAAACATTCAGTACTTC.

The chain is built from TRBV6-5 and TRBJ1-6, with D possibly matching TRBD1 (5 bases). The CDR3 length is 15 residues. V was clipped by 7 bases and J by 8 bases, with 18 bases between them. Germline lookup yields CDR1 MNHEY and CDR2 SVGAGI. This CDR3 reads CASTLQGLPDSPLHF. The CDR3 bases are TGTGCCAGCACCCTCCAGGGCCTTCCAGATTCACCCCTCCACTTT.

The chain uses TRBV5-1 and TRBJ2-3, with 10 bases that match TRBD2. CDR1 is SGHRS and CDR2 is YFSETQ in the germline V gene. The CDR3 has 16 amino acids. Trimming removed 4 bases from V and 3 bases from J; junction bases left unmatched: 8. Here the CDR3 DNA reads TGCGCCAGCAGCCCCGACTTACTAGCGGGGACAGATACGCAGTATTTT. Its protein is CASSPDLLAGTDTQYF.

J is TRBJ2-3 and V is TRBV5-1, with D possibly matching TRBD2 (6 bases). The CDR3 contains 15 residues. Germline CDR1 reads SGHRS; CDR2 reads YFSETQ. V was cut by 7 bases and J by 2 bases, with 17 bases left in between. The CDR3 is CASLRSGGATDTQYF. CDR3 DNA: TGCGCCAGCCTTAGGTCCGGGGGAGCCACAGATACGCAGTATTTT.

CDR3 DNA: TGCGCCAGCAGCCAAGATGGGGACAGGCATAATTCACCCCTCCACTTT. Residues: CASSQDGDRHNSPLHF. The genes are TRBV4-1 and TRBJ1-6; 8 nucleotides match TRBD1. Trimming removed 0 bases from V and 5 bases from J; junction bases left unmatched: 3. CDR3 length: 16 amino acids. Per germline, CDR1 MGHRA and CDR2 YSYEKL.

The chain combines TRBV6-4 with TRBJ1-1; D call uncertain. The CDR3 length is 13 residues. Germline V gene lookup returns CDR1 MRHNA and CDR2 SNTAGT. Deletions cut 2 bases from V and 1 base from J, with 5 bases between. The CDR3 region has the DNA TGTGCCAGCAGTGACAGGAGGAACACTGAAGCTTTCTTT. Protein: CASSDRRNTEAFF.

The chain has TRBV14 and TRBJ2-3; D gene uncertain. CDR1 SGHDN and CDR2 FVKESK come from the germline V gene. Trimming took 4 bases from V and 0 from J, leaving 8 bases between them. The CDR3 loop spans 14 amino acids. The CDR3 is CASSLKHSTDTQYF. The CDR3 DNA is TGTGCCAGCAGCCTCAAACACAGCACAGATACGCAGTATTTT.

CDR3 DNA: TGTGCCAGCAGCTTGGGGGCCAGAGCCTCTAACGCGAACACCGGGGAGCTGTTTTTT. Residues: CASSLGARASNANTGELFF. The V and J genes are TRBV5-5 and TRBJ2-2; no definite D call. CDR3 length: 19 residues. In germline, CDR1 is SGHKS, CDR2 YYEKEE (reference sequence). The ends were cut back, 0 bases at V and 0 bases at J, with 18 bases in the middle.

The V gene is TRBV27, the J gene TRBJ2-1, with 7 bases identical to TRBD2. The ends lost 7 bases at V and 8 bases at J; junction bases unmatched: 14. Germline loops: CDR1 MNHEY, CDR2 SMNVEV (reference sequence). CDR3 length: 15 amino acids. The CDR3 here is CASTSPRDYVYEQFF. The DNA for the CDR3 is TGTGCCAGCACCTCCCCCCGGGACTACGTGTATGAGCAGTTCTTC.

This clone was found many times. The rearrangement uses TRBV30 and TRBJ2-7; D is perhaps TRBD2 (6 bases). V shed 0 bases and J shed 4 bases, with 10 bases lying between them. The CDR3 consists of 13 residues. Per the germline V gene, CDR1 is GTSNPN and CDR2 is SVGIG (reference sequence). CDR3 bases: TGTGCCTGGAGTGTAGGCGCGGGGTACGAGCAGTACTTC. This gives the protein CAWSVGAGYEQYF. The whole variable domain, filled in from reference TRBV30 and TRBJ2-7, reads SQTIHQWPATLVQPVGSPLSLECTVEGTSNPNLYWYRQAAGRGLQLLFYSVGIGQISSEVPQNLSASRPQDRQFILSSKKLLLSDSGFYLCAWSVGAGYEQYFGPGTRLTVT.

The chain combines TRBV29-1 with TRBJ1-2; no clear D. The CDR3 loop spans 11 amino acids. Germline V lookup: CDR1 SQVTM, CDR2 ANQGSEA. V was trimmed by 7 bases and J by 4 bases, leaving 10 bases between them. The CDR3 loop is CSAQDRYGYTF. DNA of the CDR3: TGCAGCGCCCAAGACCGCTATGGCTACACCTTC.

The J gene is TRBJ1-1, the V gene TRBV29-1; possibly TRBD1 for D (6 bases). V lost 7 bases and J 0 bases, leaving 21 bases between the germline ends. Germline CDR1 is SQVTM and CDR2 is ANQGSEA. CDR3 size: 16 residues. CDR3 sequence: CSAATPRQDLNTEAFF. CDR3 DNA: TGCAGCGCCGCCACCCCGAGACAGGACCTGAACACTGAAGCTTTCTTT. The complete variable domain, with remaining parts taken from reference TRBV29-1 and TRBJ1-1, reads SAVISQKPSRDICQRGTSLTIQCQVDSQVTMMFWYRQQPGQSLTLIATANQGSEATYESGFVIDKFPISRPNLTFSTLTVSNMSPEDSSIYLCSAATPRQDLNTEAFFGQGTRLTVV.

The chain uses TRBV18 and TRBJ1-2; D ambiguous. V was clipped by 3 bases and J by 6 bases, with 8 bases between them. Looked up from germline, CDR1 is KGHSH and CDR2 is LQKENI. This CDR3 contains 12 residues. As DNA, the CDR3 is TGTGCCAGCTCACCGCAGGTCGATGGCTACACCTTC. Translation: CASSPQVDGYTF.

The chain couples TRBV7-9 to TRBJ2-7, with D perhaps TRBD1 (5 bases). The CDR3 contains 14 residues. Trimming shortened V by 1 base and J by 5 bases, and 12 bases separated the two germline ends. The germline gives CDR1 SEHNR, CDR2 FQNEAQ (reference sequence). CDR3 coding DNA: TGTGCCAGCAGCTTAGATCAGGGTAGCAACGAGCAGTACTTC. Amino acid sequence: CASSLDQGSNEQYF.

This rearrangement joins TRBV3-1 (or the pseudogene TRBV3-2) to TRBJ1-1; D gene ambiguous. CDR3 length: 14 residues. CDR1 and CDR2 from the germline V gene are LGHDT and YNNKEL (reference sequence). V was pared by 3 bases and J by 1 base, with 9 bases between. CDR3 loop: CASSQKGANTEAFF. The CDR3 region has the DNA TGTGCCAGCAGCCAGAAAGGAGCGAACACTGAAGCTTTCTTT.

This chain joins TRBV6-6 and TRBJ1-2; possibly TRBD1 for D (5 bases). The CDR3 has 15 amino acids. Germline lookup yields CDR1 MNHNY and CDR2 SVGAGI (reference sequence). Trimming cost V 4 bases and J 0 bases, with 12 bases left between them. As DNA, the CDR3 is TGTGCCAGCAGTTCCCGCGGGGGAGCTAACTATGGCTACACCTTC. Translated: CASSSRGGANYGYTF.

The chain has TRBV12-5 and TRBJ1-5; 8 bases line up with TRBD1. The V segment lost 2 bases and the J segment 3 bases; nucleotides outside the gene matches: 9. From germline, CDR1 is LGHNT and CDR2 FRNRAP. This CDR3 has 17 amino acids. The CDR3 protein is CASGLLTGVRANQPQHF. The CDR3 DNA is TGTGCTAGTGGTTTGCTGACAGGGGTTAGGGCCAATCAGCCCCAGCATTTT.

This chain joins TRBV19 and TRBJ2-6, with 8 bases matching TRBD1. The V gene's germline CDR1 is LNHDA and CDR2 SQIVND (reference sequence). This CDR3 has 18 amino acids. After removal of 5 bases from V and 0 bases from J, the junction contained 9 bases not matched to a gene. The CDR3 is CASSGDRGRGSGANVLTF. The CDR3 nucleotides are TGTGCCAGTAGTGGAGACAGGGGTCGGGGCTCTGGGGCCAACGTCCTGACTTTC.

This chain uses TRBV9 with TRBJ2-3; TRBD2 might be the D (6 bases). This CDR3 comprises 14 residues. The germline V gene encodes CDR1 SGDLS and CDR2 YYNGEE. The ends were cut back, 0 bases at V and 2 bases at J, with 7 bases in the middle. CDR3 DNA: TGTGCCAGCAGCGTAGGGACTACCACAGATACGCAGTATTTT. As protein: CASSVGTTTDTQYF.

This chain uses TRBV5-1 with TRBJ1-2; D gene uncertain. There are 13 residues in the CDR3. The V gene lost 4 bases and the J gene lost 4 bases, with 11 bases spanning the gap. The germline CDR1 and CDR2 sequences are SGHRS and YFSETQ. The CDR3 loop is CASSAGSTYGYTF. The CDR3 DNA reads as TGCGCCAGCAGCGCGGGTAGTACCTATGGCTACACCTTC.